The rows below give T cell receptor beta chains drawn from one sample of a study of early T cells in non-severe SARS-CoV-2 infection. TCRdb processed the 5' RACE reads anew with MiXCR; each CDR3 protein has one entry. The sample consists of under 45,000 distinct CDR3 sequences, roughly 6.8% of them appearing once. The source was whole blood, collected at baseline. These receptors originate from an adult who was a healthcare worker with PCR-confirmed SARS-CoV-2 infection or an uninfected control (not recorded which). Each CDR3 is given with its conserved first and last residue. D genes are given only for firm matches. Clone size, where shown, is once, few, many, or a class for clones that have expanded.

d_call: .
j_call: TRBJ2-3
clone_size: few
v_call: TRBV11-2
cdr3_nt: TGTGCCAGCAGCTTAGATGGCGGGCTCACGAGGACGCAGTATTTT
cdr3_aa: CASSLDGGLTRTQYF

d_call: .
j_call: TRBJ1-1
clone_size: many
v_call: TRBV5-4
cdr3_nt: TGTGCCAGCAGGCGGGATAACGTACGTACTGAAGCTTTCTTT
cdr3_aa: CASRRDNVRTEAFF

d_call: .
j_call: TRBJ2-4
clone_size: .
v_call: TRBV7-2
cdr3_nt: TGTGCCAGCAGAAAAGGACAGCCCAAAAACATTCAGTACTTC
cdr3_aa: CASRKGQPKNIQYF

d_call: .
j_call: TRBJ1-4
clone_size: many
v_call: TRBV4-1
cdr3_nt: TGCGCCAGCAGCCAGCCTGACAGAACTAATGAAAAACTGTTTTTT
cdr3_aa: CASSQPDRTNEKLFF

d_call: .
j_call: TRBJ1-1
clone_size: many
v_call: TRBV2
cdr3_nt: TGTGCCAGCAGTGAGTTGGCGCGTCAAGCTTTCTTT
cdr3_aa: CASSELARQAFF

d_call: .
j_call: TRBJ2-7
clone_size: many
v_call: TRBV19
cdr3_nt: TGTGCCAGTTCCACAGACAGGCACTACGAGCAGTACTTC
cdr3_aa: CASSTDRHYEQYF

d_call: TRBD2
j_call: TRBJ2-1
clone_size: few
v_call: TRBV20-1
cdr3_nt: TGCAGTGCTAGAGGACTAGCGGCGTACAATGAGCAGTTCTTC
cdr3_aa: CSARGLAAYNEQFF

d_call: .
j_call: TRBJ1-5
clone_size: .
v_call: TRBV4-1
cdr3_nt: TGCGCCAGCAGCCAACCGGGGAGCAATCAGCCCCAGCATTTT
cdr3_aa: CASSQPGSNQPQHF

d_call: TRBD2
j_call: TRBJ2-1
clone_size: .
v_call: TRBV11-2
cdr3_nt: TGTGCCAGCAGCCTACGCTGGACTAGCGGGGGATCCTACAATGAGCAGTTCTTC
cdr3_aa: CASSLRWTSGGSYNEQFF

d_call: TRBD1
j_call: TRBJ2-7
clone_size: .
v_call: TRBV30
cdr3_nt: TGTGCCTGGAGTATCACAGGGGCGGACGAGCAGTACTTC
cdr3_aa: CAWSITGADEQYF

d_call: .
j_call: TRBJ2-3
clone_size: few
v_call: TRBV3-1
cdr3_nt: TGTGCCAGCAGCCTCGGGACTTCAACAGATACGCAGTATTTT
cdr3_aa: CASSLGTSTDTQYF

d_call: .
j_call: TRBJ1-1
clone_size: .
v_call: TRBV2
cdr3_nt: TGTGCCAGCGGACATGAGGGCCCTGAAGCTTTCTTT
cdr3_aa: CASGHEGPEAFF

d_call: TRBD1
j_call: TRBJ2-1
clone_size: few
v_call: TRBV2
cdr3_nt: TGTGCCAGCAGCGCGACAGGGGGTGACTACAATGAGCAGTTCTTC
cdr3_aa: CASSATGGDYNEQFF

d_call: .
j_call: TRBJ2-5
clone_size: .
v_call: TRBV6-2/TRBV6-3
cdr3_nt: TGTGCCAGCAGTTACTCGTCCCTCGGACACCAAGAGACCCAGTACTTC
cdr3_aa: CASSYSSLGHQETQYF

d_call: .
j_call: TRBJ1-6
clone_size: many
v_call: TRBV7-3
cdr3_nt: TGTGCCAGCAGCCCCACAGAAAATTCACCCCTCCACTTT
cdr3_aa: CASSPTENSPLHF

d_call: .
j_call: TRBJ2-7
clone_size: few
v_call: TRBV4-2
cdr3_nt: TGTGCCAGCAGCCAAGATCGAAGACCCCGCGGGGAGCAGTACTTC
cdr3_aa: CASSQDRRPRGEQYF

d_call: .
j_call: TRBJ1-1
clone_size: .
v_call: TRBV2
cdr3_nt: TGTGCCAGCAATTCTCTCCCGGCCACTGAAGCTTTCTTT
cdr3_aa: CASNSLPATEAFF

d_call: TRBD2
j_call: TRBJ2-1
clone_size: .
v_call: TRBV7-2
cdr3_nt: TGTGCCAGCAGCTCTAAACCTAGCGGGGCTATTTACAATGAGCAGTTCTTC
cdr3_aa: CASSSKPSGAIYNEQFF

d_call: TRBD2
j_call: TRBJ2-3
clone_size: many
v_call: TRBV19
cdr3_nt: TGTGCCAGTACCGAGTCGGGACTACACTCGGTGGTAGATACGCAGTATTTT
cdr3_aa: CASTESGLHSVVDTQYF